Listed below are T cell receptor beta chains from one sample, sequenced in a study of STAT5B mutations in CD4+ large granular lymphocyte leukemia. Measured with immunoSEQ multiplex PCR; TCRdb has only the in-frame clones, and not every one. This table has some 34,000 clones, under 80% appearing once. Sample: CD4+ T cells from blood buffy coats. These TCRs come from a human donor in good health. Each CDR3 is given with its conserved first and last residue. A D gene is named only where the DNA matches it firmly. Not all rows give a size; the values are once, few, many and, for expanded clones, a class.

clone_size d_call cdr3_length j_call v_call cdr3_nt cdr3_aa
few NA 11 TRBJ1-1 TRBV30 TGTGCCTGGACGGGGCTGCGTCAGGCTTTCTTT CAWTGLRQAFF
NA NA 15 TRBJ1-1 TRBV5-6 TGTGCCAGCAGCTCGGTAGATTTCCCGAACACTGAAGCTTTCTTT CASSSVDFPNTEAFF
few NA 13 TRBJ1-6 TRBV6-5 TGTGCCAGCAGTTACTCTCCTAATTCACCCCTCCACTTT CASSYSPNSPLHF
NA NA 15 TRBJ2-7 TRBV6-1 TGTGCCAGCAGTCTAAATGCGGGGGCAACCTACGAGCAGTACTTC CASSLNAGATYEQYF
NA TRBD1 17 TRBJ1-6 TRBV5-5 TGTGCCAGCAGCCGGGGACAGTCCTCCTTAGGGAATTCACCCCTCCACTTT CASSRGQSSLGNSPLHF
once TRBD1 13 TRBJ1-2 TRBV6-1 TGTGCCAGCAGTGAACGACAGGGGTTTGGCTACACCTTC CASSERQGFGYTF
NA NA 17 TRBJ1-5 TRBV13 TGTGCCAGCAGCTTAAAGGGAGGGAAACAGGGAAATCAGCCCCAGCATTTT CASSLKGGKQGNQPQHF
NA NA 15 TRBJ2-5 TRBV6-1 TGTGCCAGCAGTGAAGGGGCAGCTCTGCAAGAGACCCAGTACTTC CASSEGAALQETQYF
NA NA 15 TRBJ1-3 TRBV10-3 TGTGCCATCAGTGAGTCGAAACCGTCTGGAAACACCATATATTTT CAISESKPSGNTIYF
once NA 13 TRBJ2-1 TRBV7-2 TGTGCCAGCAGCTTAGATGTTGTCGGTGAGCAGTTCTTC CASSLDVVGEQFF
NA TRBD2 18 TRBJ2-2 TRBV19 TGTGCCAGTAGTATACCCCTCCGGACGGGGGGGGTTGTCGGGGAGCTGTTTTTT CASSIPLRTGGVVGELFF
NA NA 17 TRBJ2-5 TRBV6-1 TGTGCCAGCAGTGAAGGGTGGGACACCGGGTACCAAGAGACCCAGTACTTC CASSEGWDTGYQETQYF
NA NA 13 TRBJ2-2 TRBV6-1 TGTGCCAGCAGACTAGACCAAGCCGGGGAGCTGTTTTTT CASRLDQAGELFF
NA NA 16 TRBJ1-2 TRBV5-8 TGTGCCAGCAGCTTGAAACACGGGGGCTTAGTCTATGGCTACACCTTC CASSLKHGGLVYGYTF
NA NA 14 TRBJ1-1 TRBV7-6 TGTGCCAGCAGCTCCTTGGGCCAGAACACTGAAGCTTTCTTT CASSSLGQNTEAFF
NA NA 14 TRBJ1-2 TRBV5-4 TGTGCCAGCAGCTTGCCAGAATTTAACTATGGCTACACCTTC CASSLPEFNYGYTF
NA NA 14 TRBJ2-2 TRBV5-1 TGCGCCAGCAGCTCCATACCGGTATCCGGGGAGCTGTTTTTT CASSSIPVSGELFF
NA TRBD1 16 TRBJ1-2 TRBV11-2 TGTGCCAGCAGCTTAGTTACAGGGGGCGGATTAGGTGGCTACACCTTC CASSLVTGGGLGGYTF
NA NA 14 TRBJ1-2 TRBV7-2 TGTGCCAGCGCGTTTTCCAGGGTCAACTATGGCTACACCTTC CASAFSRVNYGYTF
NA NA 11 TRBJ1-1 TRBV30 TGTGCCTGGAGTGGTGGCATTGAAGCTTTCTTT CAWSGGIEAFF
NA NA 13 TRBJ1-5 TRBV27 TGTGCCAGCAGTTTTGGACCCGGCCAGCCCCAGCATTTT CASSFGPGQPQHF
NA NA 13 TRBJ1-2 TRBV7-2 TGTGCCAGCAGCTTAGGGTGGACCGATGGCTACACCTTC CASSLGWTDGYTF
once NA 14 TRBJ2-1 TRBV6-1 TGTGCCAGCAGTGAACCCACCCGATACAATGAGCAGTTCTTC CASSEPTRYNEQFF
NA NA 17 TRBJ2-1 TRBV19 TGTGCCAGTAGTAGCCCGGGACTGGCTAGCTCCTACAATGAGCAGTTCTTC CASSSPGLASSYNEQFF
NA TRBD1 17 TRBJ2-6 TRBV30 TGTGCCTGGTTCCGGGACAGGGCCGCCTCTGGGGCCAACGTCCTGACTTTC CAWFRDRAASGANVLTF
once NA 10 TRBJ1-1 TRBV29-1 TGCAGCGTTGAGGAGGTTGAAGCTTTCTTT CSVEEVEAFF
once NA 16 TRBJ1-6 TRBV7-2 TGTGCCAGCAGCTTGGACGGTAGCTCCTATAATTCACCCCTCCACTTT CASSLDGSSYNSPLHF
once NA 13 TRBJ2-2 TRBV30 TGTGCCTGGAGTGTTTTTTGGGCCGGGGAGCTGTTTTTT CAWSVFWAGELFF
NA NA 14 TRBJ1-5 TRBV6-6 TGTGCCAGCAGTTACGGCGGACTCAATCAGCCCCAGCATTTT CASSYGGLNQPQHF
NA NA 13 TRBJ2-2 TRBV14 TGTGCCAGCAGAAACGGCGGTACCGGGGAGCTGTTTTTT CASRNGGTGELFF
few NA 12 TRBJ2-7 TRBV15 TGTGCCACCGCTAGACAGCTCTCCGAGCAGTACTTC CATARQLSEQYF
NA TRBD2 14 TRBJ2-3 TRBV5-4 TGTGCCAGCAGCCCGGGGGACTATCGGGGTACGCAGTATTTT CASSPGDYRGTQYF
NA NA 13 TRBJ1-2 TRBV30 TGTGCCTGGAGTGAGAGTTCGGACTATGGCTACACCTTC CAWSESSDYGYTF
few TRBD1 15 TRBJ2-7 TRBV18 TGTGCCAGCTCAACCCGGGACAGACCCTCCTACGAGCAGTACTTC CASSTRDRPSYEQYF
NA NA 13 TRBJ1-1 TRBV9 TGTGCCAGCAGCGTAGACATGAACACTGAAGCTTTCTTT CASSVDMNTEAFF
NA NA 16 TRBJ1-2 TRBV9 TGTGCCAGCAGCGTAGAGGCCACCACTGGGAACTATGGCTACACCTTC CASSVEATTGNYGYTF
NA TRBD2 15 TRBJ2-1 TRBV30 TGTGCCTGGGGGACTAGCGGGACCTCCTACAATGAGCAGTTCTTC CAWGTSGTSYNEQFF
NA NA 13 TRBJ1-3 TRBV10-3 TGTGCCATCAGTGAGGGGACTGGAAACACCATATATTTT CAISEGTGNTIYF
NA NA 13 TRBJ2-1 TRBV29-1 TGCAGCGTTCTGGGGGGCGGGTACAATGAGCAGTTCTTC CSVLGGGYNEQFF
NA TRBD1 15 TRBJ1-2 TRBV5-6 TGTGCCAGCAGCTATCCCGGGACAGGGGGCCGTGGCTACACCTTC CASSYPGTGGRGYTF
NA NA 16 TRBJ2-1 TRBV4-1 TGCGCCAGCAGCCCTTCTTCGGACGGCGGGTCTGGTGAGCAGTTCTTC CASSPSSDGGSGEQFF
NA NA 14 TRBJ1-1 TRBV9 TGTGCCAGCAGCGTAGGGCCCCGGAACACTGAAGCTTTCTTT CASSVGPRNTEAFF
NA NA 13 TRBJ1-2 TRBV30 TGTGCCTGGAGTGTTTGGGGGGATGATGGCTACACCTTC CAWSVWGDDGYTF
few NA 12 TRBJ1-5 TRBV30 TGTGCCTGGAGTCAAGGGCCGGCAGCCCAGCATTTT CAWSQGPAAQHF
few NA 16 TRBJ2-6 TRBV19 TGTGCCAGTAGTACCAGGAGGGCCTCTGGGGCCAACGTCCTGACTTTC CASSTRRASGANVLTF
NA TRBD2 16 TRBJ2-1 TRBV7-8 TGTGCCAGCAGCTTAGGGGCTAGCGGGGGGGAAAATGAGCAGTTCTTC CASSLGASGGENEQFF
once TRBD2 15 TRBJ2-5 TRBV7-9 TGTGCCAGCAGCATGCCGACTAGCGGGAAAGAGACCCAGTACTTC CASSMPTSGKETQYF
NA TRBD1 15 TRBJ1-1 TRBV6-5 TGTGCCAGCAGTTCCCTAACAGGGGGAAACACTGAAGCTTTCTTT CASSSLTGGNTEAFF
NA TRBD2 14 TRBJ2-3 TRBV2 TGTGCCAGCAATGTGCGGGGGAGCACAGATACGCAGTATTTT CASNVRGSTDTQYF
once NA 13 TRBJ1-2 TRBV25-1 TGTGCCAGCAGTGAAGGGGGGCGATATGGCTACACCTTC CASSEGGRYGYTF
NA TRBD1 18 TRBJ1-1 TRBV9 TGTGCCAGCAGCGTAGCCGACAGGCCGGGGACAGGAGGCACTGAAGCTTTCTTT CASSVADRPGTGGTEAFF
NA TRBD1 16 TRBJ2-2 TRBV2 TGTGCCAGCAGCCGGGACAGGGGACCCCTGCTAGGGGAGCTGTTTTTT CASSRDRGPLLGELFF
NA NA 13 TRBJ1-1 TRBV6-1 TGTGCCAGCAGTGGAGATATGAACACTGAAGCTTTCTTT CASSGDMNTEAFF
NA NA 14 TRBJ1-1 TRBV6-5 TGTGCCTCCATGAGGTCGGGAGCGAACACTGAAGCTTTCTTT CASMRSGANTEAFF
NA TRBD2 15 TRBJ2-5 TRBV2 TGTGCCAGCGAGGCTAGCGGGTGGTACCAAGAGACCCAGTACTTC CASEASGWYQETQYF
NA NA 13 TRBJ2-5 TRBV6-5 TGTGCCAGCAAGAAGGGAAGCCAAGAGACCCAGTACTTC CASKKGSQETQYF
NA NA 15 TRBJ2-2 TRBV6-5 TGTGCCAGCAGTTGGGAGTGGACGAGGACCGGGGAGCTGTTTTTT CASSWEWTRTGELFF